These 29 T cell receptor beta chains originate from one sample sequenced in a study of T cells in Graves' hyperthyroidism and ophthalmopathy. From RNA transcripts, TCR beta CDR3 regions were amplified. A first-round RT-PCR of the TCR CDR3 used the HTBI primer set. TCRdb processed the multiplex PCR reads anew with MiXCR; each CDR3 protein has one entry. The profile shows roughly 800,000 distinct CDR3 sequences, around 39% of them singletons. Sequenced material: blood. These receptor sequences come from a young man with Graves' hyperthyroidism.

This clonotype was counted ten times or more. The V and J genes are TRBV7-8 and TRBJ2-5; D is tentatively TRBD1 or TRBD2 (6 bases each). CDR1 is SGHVS and CDR2 is FQNEAQ in the germline V gene. The CDR3 is 14 residues long. Trimming stripped 4 bases from V and 5 bases from J, with 14 bases between. In DNA form, the CDR3 reads TGTGCCAGCAGCTCCCGGGGGCTGGCTGAGACCCAGTACTTC. Protein: CASSSRGLAETQYF.

This clonotype was seen more than once but under ten times. The chain joins TRBV20-1 to TRBJ2-7; 8 bases line up with TRBD1. The CDR3 length is 14 residues. From germline, CDR1 is DFQATT and CDR2 SNEGSKA (reference sequence). The junction had 11 bases not matched to a gene; V was cut back by 3 bases and J by 7 bases. DNA of the CDR3: TGCAGTGCTAGTTGGACAGGGCCCGTCCGGGAGCAGTACTTC. Translating gives CSASWTGPVREQYF.

The sample holds a few counts of this clonotype. The rearrangement uses TRBV7-4 and TRBJ1-6, with D possibly matching TRBD1 (5 bases). Trimming stripped 6 bases from V and 9 bases from J, with 15 bases between. CDR3 length: 14 residues. CDR1 is SGHVT, CDR2 SQSDAQ, per germline. This CDR3 is CASSFGGLPSPLHF. The CDR3 region has the DNA TGTGCCAGCAGTTTCGGGGGGTTGCCTTCACCCCTCCACTTT.

The V call is TRBV29-1, the J call TRBJ1-2; tentative D call: TRBD1 (6 bases). Germline-derived CDR1 and CDR2 are SQVTM and ANQGSEA. CDR3 length: 12 amino acids. V was pared by 7 bases and J by 4 bases, with 13 bases between. CDR3 in amino acids: CSAPGGTYGYTF. CDR3 nucleotide sequence: TGCAGCGCCCCCGGGGGCACCTATGGCTACACCTTC.

This chain joins TRBV25-1 and TRBJ1-6, with D maybe TRBD1 (5 bases). The V and J ends lost 3 bases and 0 bases respectively, with 15 bases between them. The germline V gene has CDR1 MGHDK and CDR2 SYGVNS. The CDR3 is made up of 18 amino acids. The CDR3 spells CASSEARDPSSYNSPLHF. CDR3 bases: TGTGCCAGCAGTGAGGCCAGGGACCCGAGCTCCTATAATTCACCCCTCCACTTT.

The rearrangement joins TRBV6-1 to TRBJ2-7, with 9 bases that match TRBD2. Trimming took 7 bases from V and 6 from J; bases not matched to a gene: 16. The CDR3 spans 16 residues. In germline, CDR1 is MNHNS, CDR2 SASEGT. The DNA of the CDR3 is TGTGCCAGCACCCCACTGGAGCGGGAGGATGGTGGCGAGCAGTACTTC. Translation gives CASTPLEREDGGEQYF.

The sample holds many counts of this clonotype. V is TRBV11-2 and J is TRBJ1-1, with D unclear. CDR1 is SGHAT and CDR2 is FQNNGV in the germline V gene. The CDR3 runs 14 residues. Trimming cost V 5 bases and J 4 bases, with 14 bases left between them. The CDR3 spells CASSTLYVVTEAFF. Here the CDR3 DNA reads TGTGCCAGCAGCACCCTGTATGTGGTCACTGAAGCTTTCTTT.

The table lists this clonotype with a few counts. J is TRBJ1-1 and V is TRBV19, with a tentative D call TRBD1 (5 bases). V lost 1 base and J 1 base, leaving 19 bases between the germline ends. Germline lookup yields CDR1 LNHDA and CDR2 SQIVND (reference sequence). The length of the CDR3 is 18 residues. The CDR3 nucleotides read TGTGCCAGTAGTATAGGGGGACCTTCAGCGATAACGAACACTGAAGCTTTCTTT. It codes for CASSIGGPSAITNTEAFF.

This clonotype was seen ten or more times. The gene calls are TRBV29-1 and TRBJ2-2, with 8 bases lining up with TRBD2. CDR3 length: 14 amino acids. V was pared by 5 bases and J by 4 bases, with 6 bases of the junction left unmatched. CDR1 is SQVTM, CDR2 ANQGSEA, per germline. The CDR3 here is CSVRGGIATGELFF. DNA for the CDR3: TGCAGCGTTCGGGGGGGGATAGCCACCGGGGAGCTGTTTTTT.

The chain carries TRBV15 and TRBJ1-3, with a tentative D call TRBD1 (6 bases). V lost 0 bases and J 4 bases, leaving 28 bases between the germline ends. Germline V CDR1 and CDR2: LNHNV, YYDKDF (reference sequence). The CDR3 consists of 21 residues. The CDR3 loop is CATSREGALAGRGTEGNTIYF. DNA for the CDR3: TGTGCCACCAGCAGAGAAGGGGCCCTCGCCGGTAGGGGGACCGAAGGAAACACCATATATTTT.

The rearrangement uses TRBV25-1 and TRBJ1-4; D is undetermined. The CDR3 is 16 residues long. V was cut by 6 bases and J by 0 bases, with 14 bases left in between. CDR1 is MGHDK and CDR2 is SYGVNS in the germline V gene. The CDR3, as DNA: TGTGCCAGCAGGATCCGGGCCGCTACAACTAATGAAAAACTGTTTTTT. Translated: CASRIRAATTNEKLFF.

This clonotype was seen repeatedly, ten times or more. The chain has TRBV6-5 and TRBJ1-4; D not certain. The V and J ends lost 8 bases and 8 bases respectively, with 9 bases between them. CDR3 length: 11 residues. Per the germline V gene, CDR1 is MNHEY and CDR2 is SVGAGI. CDR3 DNA sequence: TGTGCCAGCCTCGCGAGAGAAAAACTGTTTTTT. Amino acid sequence: CASLAREKLFF.

In this sample, this clonotype turned up a few times. The genes are TRBV7-9 and TRBJ2-2; the match to TRBD1 covers 8 bases. Looked up from germline, CDR1 is SEHNR and CDR2 is FQNEAQ (reference sequence). V lost 1 base and J lost 7; bases outside the gene matches: 5. This CDR3 region has 15 residues. CDR3 nucleotide sequence: TGTGCCAGCAGCTTAGGGGGACAGGATATCGGGGAGCTGTTTTTT. It translates to CASSLGGQDIGELFF.

The chain links TRBV2 to TRBJ2-7; 8 nucleotides align to TRBD1. J was trimmed by 4 bases and V by 10 bases; bases with no gene match: 12. Germline V gene sequence: CDR1 SNHLY, CDR2 FYNNEI. The CDR3 spans 14 residues. CDR3 sequence reads: CAILGRGPSYEQYF. CDR3 DNA sequence: TGTGCCATCTTGGGCAGGGGGCCCTCGTACGAGCAGTACTTC.

The chain is built from TRBV5-1 and TRBJ2-5; D perhaps matches TRBD2 (6 bases). CDR3 length: 14 amino acids. CDR1 and CDR2 from the germline V gene are SGHRS and YFSETQ. The germline V and J ends were trimmed by 6 bases and 0 bases, with 12 bases remaining between them. In DNA, the CDR3 is TGCGCCAGCAAGTCGGGGGAGTACCAAGAGACCCAGTACTTC. Its protein product is CASKSGEYQETQYF.

In this sample, this clonotype turned up a few times. The CDR3 region is CASSLHGDYEQYF. Written as DNA, the CDR3 is TGTGCCAGCAGCCTCCACGGGGACTACGAGCAGTACTTC. The chain employs TRBV9 and TRBJ2-7; the D gene is possibly TRBD2 (5 bases). Germline V CDR1 and CDR2: SGDLS, YYNGEE. This CDR3 is built from 13 residues. Trimming removed 4 bases from V and 3 bases from J, with 11 bases in between.

In this sample, this clonotype turned up a few times. The chain combines TRBV7-2 with TRBJ2-2; D uncertain. Germline CDR1 SGHTA, CDR2 FQGNSA. The V and J ends lost 5 bases and 10 bases respectively, with 11 bases between them. CDR3 length: 12 residues. DNA for the CDR3: TGTGCCAGCAGCCACGCCCAGGAGGAGCTGTTTTTT. It codes for CASSHAQEELFF.

This chain's CDR3 is CASSYDRSGESPLHF. The CDR3 DNA reads as TGTGCCAGTAGTTACGACAGGAGTGGCGAATCACCCCTCCACTTT. The chain recombines TRBV19 with TRBJ1-6; weak D call: TRBD1 (6 bases). V dropped 5 bases and J dropped 10 bases, with 18 bases sitting between them. The CDR3 extends over 15 amino acids. The germline CDR1 and CDR2 sequences are LNHDA and SQIVND (reference sequence).

This clonotype was detected a few times. The CDR3 DNA sequence: TGTGCCAGCGGTCCCGCAGCAACTAATGAAAAACTGTTTTTT. Protein: CASGPAATNEKLFF. The chain joins TRBV7-8 to TRBJ1-4; D gene unclear. The CDR3 totals 14 residues. The ends were cut back, 8 bases at V and 0 bases at J, with 10 bases in the middle. Looked up from germline, CDR1 is SGHVS and CDR2 is FQNEAQ.

There are a few counts of this clonotype. The chain joins TRBV20-1 to TRBJ2-7; TRBD1 is a possible D gene (6 bases). The CDR3 sequence is 14 residues long. Germline CDR1 and CDR2: DFQATT and SNEGSKA (reference sequence). Trimming took off 3 bases at V and 1 base at J, with 13 bases between the two ends. CDR3 in DNA: TGCAGTGCTAGGGAAGGACAGCCGTCCTACGAGCAGTACTTC. Protein: CSAREGQPSYEQYF.

This clonotype was seen only a few times. The V and J genes are TRBV5-6 and TRBJ1-1, with a weak D call TRBD1 (5 bases). This CDR3 has 15 residues. Looked up from germline, CDR1 is SGHDT and CDR2 is YYEEEE. V lost 3 bases and J lost 4, with 16 bases in between. The CDR3 nucleotides are TGTGCCAGCAGCTCCGGACATCCTACCCCCACTGAAGCTTTCTTT. It codes for CASSSGHPTPTEAFF.

Details on this clonotype: A much bigger clone sits one base away, suggesting this may be a read error. The chain carries TRBV20-1 and TRBJ1-6; D uncertain. The CDR3 runs to 13 residues. CDR1 is DFQATT, CDR2 SNEGSKA, per germline (reference sequence). The germline V and J ends were trimmed by 5 bases and 8 bases, with 13 bases remaining between them. In DNA form, the CDR3 reads TGCAGTGCTGGTGGGCAGAAAGATTCACCCCTCCACTTT. Protein product: CSAGGQKDSPLHF.

Many counts were recorded for this clonotype. The rearrangement links TRBV9 to TRBJ1-3; 7 bases line up with TRBD1. The CDR3 is 14 amino acids. The germline gives CDR1 SGDLS, CDR2 YYNGEE. V lost 4 bases to trimming and J lost 4 bases; unmatched junction nucleotides: 5. The CDR3 loop reads CASSLTGPGNTIYF. CDR3 DNA sequence: TGTGCCAGCAGCCTGACAGGGCCCGGAAACACCATATATTTT.

Regarding this clonotype: A much more abundant neighbour one base away suggests this may be a read error. Since no conserved phenylalanine or tryptophan closes the CDR3, a read error is the likely cause. The chain links TRBV7-9 to TRBJ2-5; the D is unclear. The ends were cut back, 0 bases at V and 3 bases at J, with 8 bases in the middle. The CDR3 is 14 residues long. CDR1 and CDR2 from the germline V gene are SEHNR and FQNEAQ (reference sequence). This CDR3 reads CASSLAWGEETQYL. The CDR3 DNA reads TGTGCCAGCAGCTTAGCCTGGGGTGAAGAGACCCAGTACCTC.

This clonotype occurred many times. The chain is built from TRBV29-1 and TRBJ1-1, with a tentative D call TRBD1 (5 bases). The CDR3 has 13 amino acids. V gave up 6 bases and J gave up 0 bases, with 11 bases separating them. Germline CDR1 is SQVTM and CDR2 is ANQGSEA. The CDR3 here is CSVRRGLNTEAFF. The DNA for the CDR3 is TGCAGCGTGAGGAGGGGCCTGAACACTGAAGCTTTCTTT. Complete variable domain (other parts from reference TRBV29-1 and TRBJ1-1): SAVISQKPSRDICQRGTSLTIQCQVDSQVTMMFWYRQQPGQSLTLIATANQGSEATYESGFVIDKFPISRPNLTFSTLTVSNMSPEDSSIYLCSVRRGLNTEAFFGQGTRLTVV.

In regard to this clonotype: One end of the junction is discordant with germline, which a read error may explain. The chain links TRBV2 to TRBJ1-5; D is uncertain. Germline CDR1 SNHLY, CDR2 FYNNEI. CDR3 length: 17 amino acids. CDR3 loop: CASSEALSVYSNRPQHF. The CDR3 nucleotides are TGTGCCAGCAGTGAAGCACTGTCAGTCTATAGCAATCGGCCCCAGCATTTT.

This sequence joins TRBV9 and TRBJ1-1; TRBD1 is a possible D gene (5 bases). The CDR3 is 15 amino acids. Germline values: CDR1 SGDLS, CDR2 YYNGEE. The ends were cut back, 4 bases at V and 0 bases at J, with 13 bases in the middle. The CDR3 protein is CASSRRGLMNTEAFF. The CDR3 coding sequence is TGTGCCAGCAGCCGACGGGGCCTTATGAACACTGAAGCTTTCTTT.

This clonotype was counted at least ten times. This rearrangement joins TRBV19 to TRBJ1-2; D is perhaps TRBD1 (6 bases). Germline-derived CDR1 and CDR2 are LNHDA and SQIVND (reference sequence). There are 16 residues in the CDR3. V lost 6 bases, J lost 4 bases, and 21 bases lay in between. Here the CDR3 reads CASRTVGTSLFYGYTF. The CDR3 bases are TGTGCCAGTAGGACCGTGGGGACATCCCTCTTCTATGGCTACACCTTC.

This clonotype occurred many times. The chain recombines TRBV15 with TRBJ2-7; D is perhaps TRBD1 (6 bases). CDR1 and CDR2 from the germline V gene are LNHNV and YYDKDF (reference sequence). Trimming shortened V by 4 bases and J by 4 bases, and 14 bases separated the two germline ends. This CDR3 has 14 residues. DNA of the CDR3: TGTGCCACCAGCATACTACAGGGTAGATACGAGCAGTACTTC. Residues: CATSILQGRYEQYF. Together with reference TRBV15 and TRBJ2-7, the CDR3 gives the full variable domain: DAMVIQNPRYQVTQFGKPVTLSCSQTLNHNVMYWYQQKSSQAPKLLFHYYDKDFNNEADTPDNFQSRRPNTSFCFLDIRSPGLGDTAMYLCATSILQGRYEQYFGPGTRLTVT.